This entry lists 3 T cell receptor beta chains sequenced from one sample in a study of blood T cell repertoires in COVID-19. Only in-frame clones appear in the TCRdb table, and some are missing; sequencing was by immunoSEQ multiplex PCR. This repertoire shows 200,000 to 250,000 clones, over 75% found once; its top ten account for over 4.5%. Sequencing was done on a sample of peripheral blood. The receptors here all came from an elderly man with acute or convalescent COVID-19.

In DNA form, the CDR3 reads TGTGCCAGCAAACGACAGGGGCCTAGAGGCTACACCTTC. Its protein product is CASKRQGPRGYTF. The rearrangement joins TRBV3-1 (or the pseudogene TRBV3-2) to TRBJ1-2; 8 nucleotides match TRBD1. Germline lookup yields CDR1 LGHDT and CDR2 YNNKEL (reference sequence). The CDR3 runs to 13 residues. The V segment lost 7 bases and the J segment 8 bases; nucleotides outside the gene matches: 9.

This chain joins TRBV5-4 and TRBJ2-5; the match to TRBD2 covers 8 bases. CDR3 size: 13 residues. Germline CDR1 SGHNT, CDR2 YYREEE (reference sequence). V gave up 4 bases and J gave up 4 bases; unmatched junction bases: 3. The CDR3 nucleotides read TGTGCCAGCAGCCCAGCGGGAGTAGAGACCCAGTACTTC. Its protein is CASSPAGVETQYF.

This CDR3 reads CASTAARTGGNNEQFF. Written as DNA, the CDR3 is TGTGCCAGCACAGCGGCCCGGACAGGGGGGAACAATGAGCAGTTCTTC. This rearrangement joins TRBV25-1 to TRBJ2-1, with 10 bases that match TRBD1. Germline CDR1 and CDR2: MGHDK and SYGVNS. This CDR3 is built from 16 residues. V lost 7 bases and J lost 5; bases outside the gene matches: 11.